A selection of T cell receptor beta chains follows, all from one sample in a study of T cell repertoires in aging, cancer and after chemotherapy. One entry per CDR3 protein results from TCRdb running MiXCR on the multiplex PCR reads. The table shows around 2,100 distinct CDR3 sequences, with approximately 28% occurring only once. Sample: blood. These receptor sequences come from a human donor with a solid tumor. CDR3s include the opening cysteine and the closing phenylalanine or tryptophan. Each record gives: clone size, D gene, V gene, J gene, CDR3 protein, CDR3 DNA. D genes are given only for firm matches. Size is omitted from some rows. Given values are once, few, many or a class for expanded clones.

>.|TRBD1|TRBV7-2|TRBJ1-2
CASSPDGQGNYGYTF
TGTGCCAGCAGCCCCGACGGACAGGGGAACTATGGCTACACCTTC
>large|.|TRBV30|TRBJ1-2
CAWKGSGGYTF
TGTGCCTGGAAGGGTAGTGGGGGCTACACCTTC
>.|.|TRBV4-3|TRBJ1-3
CASSQEITSSGNTIYF
TGCGCCAGCAGCCAAGAGATCACGAGCTCTGGAAACACCATATATTTT
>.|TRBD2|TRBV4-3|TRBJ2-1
CASSPRTSGGYNEQFF
TGCGCCAGCAGCCCCAGGACTAGCGGGGGCTACAATGAGCAGTTCTTC
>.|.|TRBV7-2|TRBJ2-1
CASSPNYNEQFF
TGTGCCAGCAGCCCCAACTACAATGAGCAGTTCTTC
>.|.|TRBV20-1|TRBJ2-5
CSARIQAVETQYF
TGCAGTGCTAGAATACAGGCGGTAGAGACCCAGTACTTC
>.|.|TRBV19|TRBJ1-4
CASSEPRGSTNEKLFF
TGTGCCAGTAGTGAGCCCCGGGGATCGACTAATGAAAAACTGTTTTTT
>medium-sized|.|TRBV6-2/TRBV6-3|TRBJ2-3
CASSYSIPDTQYF
TGTGCCAGCAGTTACTCGATCCCAGATACGCAGTATTTT
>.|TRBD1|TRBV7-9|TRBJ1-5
CASSLGQMGQPQHF
TGTGCCAGCAGCTTGGGACAGATGGGGCAGCCCCAGCATTTT
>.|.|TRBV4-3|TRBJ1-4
CASSQNRGNEKLFF
TGCGCCAGCAGCCAAAATAGGGGGAATGAAAAACTGTTTTTT
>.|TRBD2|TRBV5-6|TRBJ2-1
CASSLGLADNEQFF
TGTGCCAGCAGCTTAGGTCTAGCGGACAATGAGCAGTTCTTC
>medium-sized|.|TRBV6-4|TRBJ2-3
CASSDSPGADTQYF
TGTGCCAGCAGTGACTCTCCGGGGGCGGATACGCAGTATTTT
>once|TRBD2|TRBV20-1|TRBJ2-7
CSARDGGGGFSYEQYF
TGCAGTGCTAGAGATGGAGGCGGGGGGTTCTCCTACGAGCAGTACTTC
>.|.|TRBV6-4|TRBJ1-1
CASSEGENTEAFF
TGTGCCAGCAGTGAAGGTGAGAACACTGAAGCTTTCTTT
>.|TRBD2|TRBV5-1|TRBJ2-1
CASSPAGEAYNEQFF
TGCGCCAGCAGCCCGGCGGGGGAGGCTTACAATGAGCAGTTCTTC